This is a list of T cell receptor beta chains from one sample in a study of blood T cell repertoires in COVID-19. The protocol was immunoSEQ multiplex PCR, while the TCRdb copy is restricted to in-frame clones and leaves out a portion. Of just over 300,000 clones listed, 75% to 90% are singletons. Sequenced sample: peripheral blood. The receptors here all came from a man between 18 and 35 years old with active or convalescent COVID-19. The CDR3 runs from the conserved cysteine through the conserved F or W. The D gene is left open where the match is weak. Part of the rows lack a size; the others show once, few, many or a class for expanded clones.

v_gene,j_gene,d_gene,abundance,CDR3aa,CDR3nt
TRBV6-5,TRBJ2-6,TRBD1,NA,CASTPGGSGANVLTF,TGTGCCAGCACCCCAGGGGGCTCTGGGGCCAACGTCCTGACTTTC
TRBV5-1,TRBJ2-1,TRBD2,NA,CASSLVGGGYNEQFF,TGCGCCAGCAGCTTGGTGGGCGGGGGCTACAATGAGCAGTTCTTC
TRBV18,TRBJ2-7,TRBD1,NA,CASSPVPGQGAHEQYF,TGTGCCAGCTCACCCGTACCGGGACAGGGGGCCCACGAGCAGTACTTC
TRBV5-1,TRBJ2-3,NA,NA,CASSIQGFADTQYF,TGCGCCAGCTCTATTCAGGGGTTCGCAGATACGCAGTATTTT
TRBV29-1,TRBJ1-4,NA,NA,CSARLGGVATNEKLFF,TGCAGCGCACGACTAGGGGGGGTTGCAACTAATGAAAAACTGTTTTTT
TRBV27,TRBJ2-2,NA,once,CASSLLAGELFF,TGTGCCAGCAGTTTATTAGCCGGGGAGCTGTTTTTT
TRBV28,TRBJ2-7,NA,NA,CASIGTAYSYEQYF,TGTGCCAGCATTGGAACAGCTTATTCCTACGAGCAGTACTTC
TRBV9,TRBJ2-7,NA,NA,CASSVGALRSYEQYF,TGTGCCAGCAGCGTAGGGGCCCTTCGCTCCTACGAGCAGTACTTC
TRBV27,TRBJ2-7,TRBD2,few,CASRTGGLTYEQYF,TGTGCCAGCAGAACGGGGGGGTTGACCTACGAGCAGTACTTC
TRBV3-1/TRBV3-2,TRBJ2-7,NA,NA,CASSQDSHHRLSYEQYF,TGTGCCAGCAGCCAAGACAGTCACCATCGACTTTCCTACGAGCAGTACTTC
TRBV5-1,TRBJ2-2,NA,NA,CASSLRPGRPNTGELFF,TGCGCCAGCAGCCTTCGCCCTGGGAGGCCGAACACCGGGGAGCTGTTTTTT
TRBV5-1,TRBJ2-7,TRBD1,NA,CASSYDRGVSYEQYF,TGCGCCAGCAGCTATGACAGGGGGGTCTCCTACGAGCAGTACTTC
TRBV27,TRBJ1-5,NA,NA,CASSLSGSNQPQHF,TGTGCCAGCAGTTTATCCGGGAGCAATCAGCCCCAGCATTTT
TRBV28,TRBJ2-7,TRBD2,NA,CASSLSRAGGNYEQYF,TGTGCCAGCAGTTTATCACGGGCGGGAGGAAACTACGAGCAGTACTTC
TRBV24-1,TRBJ2-3,NA,once,CATSDLQRGHPDTQYF,TGTGCCACCAGTGATTTGCAGCGGGGACATCCAGATACGCAGTATTTT
TRBV4-2,TRBJ2-4,TRBD2,few,CASSQDGLAGAKNIQYF,TGTGCCAGCAGCCAAGATGGACTAGCGGGAGCCAAAAACATTCAGTACTTC
TRBV11-2,TRBJ2-5,NA,NA,CASGGLPRAGQETQYF,TGTGCCAGCGGGGGACTTCCTCGTGCGGGGCAAGAGACCCAGTACTTC
TRBV7-3,TRBJ1-2,TRBD1,NA,CASSLRTGEGYTF,TGTGCCAGCAGCTTAAGGACAGGGGAGGGCTACACCTTC
TRBV7-9,TRBJ1-3,NA,NA,CASSPQLGQYSGNTIYF,TGTGCCAGCAGCCCCCAGCTTGGGCAGTACTCTGGAAACACCATATATTTT
TRBV11-3,TRBJ2-1,NA,NA,CASSKDRYNEQFF,TGTGCCAGCAGCAAAGACAGATACAATGAGCAGTTCTTC
TRBV5-5,TRBJ2-2,TRBD2,NA,CASSATRTSARTGELFF,TGTGCCAGCAGCGCAACACGGACTAGCGCAAGGACCGGGGAGCTGTTTTTT
TRBV18,TRBJ2-3,TRBD1,NA,CASSPGTADTQYF,TGTGCCAGCTCACCCGGGACAGCAGATACGCAGTATTTT